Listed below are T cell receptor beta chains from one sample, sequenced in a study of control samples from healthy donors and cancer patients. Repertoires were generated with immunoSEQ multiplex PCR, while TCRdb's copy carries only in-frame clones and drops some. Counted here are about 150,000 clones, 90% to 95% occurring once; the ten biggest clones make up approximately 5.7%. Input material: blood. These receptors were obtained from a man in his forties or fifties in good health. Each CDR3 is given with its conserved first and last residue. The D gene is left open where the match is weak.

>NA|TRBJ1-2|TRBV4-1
CASSPGDTANYGYTF
TGCGCCAGCAGCCCCGGGGACACCGCTAACTATGGCTACACCTTC
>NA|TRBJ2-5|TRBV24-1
CATSDSAQETQYF
TGTGCCACCAGTGACAGCGCGCAAGAGACCCAGTACTTC
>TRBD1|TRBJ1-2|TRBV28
CASRPRGDYGYTF
TGTGCCAGCAGGCCCAGGGGGGACTATGGCTACACCTTC
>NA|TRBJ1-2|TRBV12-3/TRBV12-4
CASSFGRGYGYTF
TGTGCCAGCAGTTTTGGCAGGGGCTATGGCTACACCTTC
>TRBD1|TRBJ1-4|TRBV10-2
CASSVDRVGEKLFF
TGCGCCAGCAGTGTGGACAGGGTTGGTGAAAAACTGTTTTTT
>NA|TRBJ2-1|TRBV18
CASSSNGQHNEQFF
TGTGCCAGCTCATCCAACGGACAGCACAATGAGCAGTTCTTC
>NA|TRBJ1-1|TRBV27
CASSLVGGTEAFF
TGTGCCAGCAGTTTGGTTGGGGGGACTGAAGCTTTCTTT
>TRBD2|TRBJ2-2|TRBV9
CASSVEKLARNTGELFF
TGTGCCAGCAGCGTAGAGAAACTAGCGAGGAACACCGGGGAGCTGTTTTTT
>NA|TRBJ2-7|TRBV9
CASSVGDSYEQYF
TGTGCCAGCAGCGTAGGAGACTCCTACGAGCAGTACTTC
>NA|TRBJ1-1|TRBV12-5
CASGLVIGLNTEAFF
TGTGCTAGTGGTTTGGTAATTGGCCTAAACACTGAAGCTTTCTTT
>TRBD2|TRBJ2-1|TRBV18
CASSPLAGGPNEQFF
TGTGCCAGCTCACCGCTAGCGGGGGGGCCCAATGAGCAGTTCTTC
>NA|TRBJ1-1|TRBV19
CASSARAAESNTEAFF
TGTGCCAGTAGCGCCCGGGCGGCAGAATCGAACACTGAAGCTTTCTTT
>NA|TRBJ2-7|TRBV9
CASSAPGATYEQYF
TGTGCCAGCAGCGCGCCAGGGGCAACCTACGAGCAGTACTTC
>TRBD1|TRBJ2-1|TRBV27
CASSSTGGYNEQFF
TGTGCCAGCAGCTCTACAGGGGGCTACAATGAGCAGTTCTTC
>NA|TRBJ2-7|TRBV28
CASSSRGSRALPYEQYF
TGTGCCAGCAGTTCCCGCGGTTCGAGGGCGCTACCCTACGAGCAGTACTTC
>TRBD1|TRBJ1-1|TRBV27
CASSTKTGITEAFF
TGTGCCAGCAGTACCAAGACAGGGATTACTGAAGCTTTCTTT
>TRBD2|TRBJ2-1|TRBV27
CASSLPSGGTQQFF
TGTGCCAGCAGTCTACCTAGCGGGGGGACCCAGCAGTTCTTC
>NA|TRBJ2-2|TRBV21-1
CASSPTVSNTGELFF
TGTGCCAGCAGTCCTACAGTATCGAACACCGGGGAGCTGTTTTTT
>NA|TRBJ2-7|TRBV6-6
CASSADREQYF
TGTGCCAGCAGTGCGGATCGTGAGCAGTACTTC
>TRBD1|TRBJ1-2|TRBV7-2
CASSLTRDSPGYTF
TGTGCCAGCAGCTTAACGAGGGACAGTCCCGGCTACACCTTC
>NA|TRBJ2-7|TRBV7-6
CASSLGTGYEQYF
TGTGCCAGCAGCTTAGGTACAGGGTACGAGCAGTACTTC
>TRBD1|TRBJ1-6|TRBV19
CASSWQGVSPLHF
TGTGCCTCCAGCTGGCAGGGGGTTTCACCCCTCCACTTT
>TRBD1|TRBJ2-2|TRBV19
CASSKGQITGELFF
TGTGCCAGTAGTAAGGGACAGATCACCGGGGAGCTGTTTTTT
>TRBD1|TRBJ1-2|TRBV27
CASSPGTGANYGYTF
TGTGCCAGCAGTCCCGGGACAGGGGCTAACTATGGCTACACCTTC
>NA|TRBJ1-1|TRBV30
CAWSEGTHTEAFF
TGTGCCTGGAGTGAAGGGACCCACACTGAAGCTTTCTTT
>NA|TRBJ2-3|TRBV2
CASRATTDTQYF
TGTGCCAGCAGAGCTACGACAGATACGCAGTATTTT
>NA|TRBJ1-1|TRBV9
CASSVEGGGFGEAFF
TGTGCCAGCAGCGTAGAGGGGGGTGGGTTTGGTGAAGCTTTCTTT
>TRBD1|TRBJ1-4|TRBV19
CASRGQYNEKLFF
TGTGCCAGTAGGGGACAGTACAATGAAAAACTGTTTTTT
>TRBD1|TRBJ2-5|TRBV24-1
CATSDLGGLGETQYF
TGTGCCACCAGTGATTTAGGGGGCTTGGGCGAGACCCAGTACTTC
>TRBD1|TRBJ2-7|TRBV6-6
CASSFTTTGADHEQYF
TGTGCCAGCAGTTTTACTACGACAGGGGCGGACCACGAGCAGTACTTC
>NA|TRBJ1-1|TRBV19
CASSIRDSEAFF
TGTGCCAGTAGTATCAGAGACAGCGAAGCTTTCTTT